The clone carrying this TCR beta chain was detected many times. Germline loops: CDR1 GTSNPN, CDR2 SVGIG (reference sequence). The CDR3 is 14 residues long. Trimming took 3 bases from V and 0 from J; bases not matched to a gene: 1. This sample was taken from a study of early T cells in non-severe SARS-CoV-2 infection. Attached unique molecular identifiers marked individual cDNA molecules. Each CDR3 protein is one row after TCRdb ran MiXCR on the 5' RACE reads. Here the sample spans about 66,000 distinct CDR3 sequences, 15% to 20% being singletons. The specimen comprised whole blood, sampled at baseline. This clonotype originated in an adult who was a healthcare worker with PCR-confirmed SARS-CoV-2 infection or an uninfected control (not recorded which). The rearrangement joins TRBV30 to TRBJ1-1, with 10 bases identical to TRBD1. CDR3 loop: CAWRGTGVNTEAFF. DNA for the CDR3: TGTGCCTGGAGGGGGACAGGGGTGAACACTGAAGCTTTCTTT.